This TCR beta chain appears in the sequencing data of a study of control samples from healthy donors and cancer patients. The table came from immunoSEQ multiplex PCR; TCRdb's copy has only in-frame clones and leaves some out. The sample yields roughly 100,000 clones, more than 85% seen once. CDR3 size: 13 residues. Germline CDR1 is LGHDT and CDR2 is YNNKEL (reference sequence). V dropped 4 bases and J dropped 5 bases, with 12 bases sitting between them. This clone has just one count. The receptor's source is a woman aged 25-40 years in good health. V usage is TRBV3-1 (or the pseudogene TRBV3-2) and J usage is TRBJ2-7, with D unresolved. The sequencing sample was made of blood. CDR3 sequence reads: CASSRSASNEQYF. CDR3 nucleotides: TGTGCCAGCAGCCGTTCTGCTAGTAACGAGCAGTACTTC.